This TCR beta chain originates from a study of blood T cells in healthy people across ages. Study-wide results and caveats: Expanded clonotype changes were possibly confounded by unknown donor CMV status. Bulk PBMC profiling left naive and antigen-experienced comparisons inconclusive. Roughly linear declines in TCR beta diversity per million T cells occurred with age. Long-lived and aged donors differed, with more naive CD4+ cells and higher diversity in the long-lived.

Together with a sample-barcoded 5' primer, a J-beta primer mix was included in a second PCR lasting about 6 to 12 cycles. TCRdb reanalysed the 5' RACE reads using MiXCR and keeps one entry per CDR3 protein. The sample contains about 1.4 million distinct CDR3 sequences, around 59% of which appear only once. A remark on this clonotype: Its target is unknown.

Germline loops: CDR1 MNHEY, CDR2 SMNVEV (reference sequence). Trimming shortened V by 7 bases and J by 2 bases, and 15 bases separated the two germline ends. The CDR3 has 15 residues. The chain links TRBV27 to TRBJ2-1, with D perhaps matching TRBD1 (7 bases). The clonotype was recovered from a man between 18 and 29 years old in good health. The source material was blood. The CDR3 loop reads CASNLRGATYNEQFF. In nucleotides, the CDR3 is TGTGCCAGCAACCTCAGGGGGGCCACCTACAATGAGCAGTTCTTC.